The rows below give T cell receptor beta chains drawn from one sample of a study of vaccination and CD4 T cells after COVID-19. These receptors have no known antigen. TCRdb independently ran MiXCR on the PCR reads; one entry per CDR3 protein. The sample has about 15,000 distinct CDR3 sequences; roughly 50% are singletons. Sequencing was carried out using CD4+ T cells from blood, cultured in vitro. The receptor source for this set is a human donor who had recovered from COVID-19. Each CDR3 is given with its conserved first and last residue. A D gene is named only where the DNA matches it firmly. Clone size is shown for a subset of rows, as once, few, many or a class of expanded clone.

d_call,j_call,clone_size,v_call,cdr3_nt,cdr3_aa
TRBD2,TRBJ2-3,-,TRBV24-1,TGTGCCACCAGTGGACCCGGGACTAGCGGGGGAGGCGCCACAGATACGCAGTATTTT,CATSGPGTSGGGATDTQYF
-,TRBJ2-1,-,TRBV28,TGTGCCAGTCAAGGGTTGAGACTATTTGGAAATGAGCAGTTCTTC,CASQGLRLFGNEQFF
-,TRBJ1-6,few,TRBV20-1,TGCAGTGCTAGAATTCAGGTTGATTCACCCCTCCACTTT,CSARIQVDSPLHF
TRBD1,TRBJ2-6,large,TRBV6-1,TGTGCCAGCAGTAAGAAACGGACAGGGCCTGGGGCCAACGTCCTGACTTTC,CASSKKRTGPGANVLTF
-,TRBJ1-5,-,TRBV28,TGTGCCAGCAGTTTGCACACCTCAGTGGGTCAGCCCCAGCATTTT,CASSLHTSVGQPQHF
-,TRBJ2-5,-,TRBV2,TGTGCCAGCAGTGAAAGGCTAGTCGAAGAGACCCAGTACTTC,CASSERLVEETQYF
-,TRBJ2-3,few,TRBV6-5,TGTGCCAGCAGTTCAGAGGGCAAGGGCACAGATACGCAGTATTTT,CASSSEGKGTDTQYF
-,TRBJ2-5,-,TRBV27,TGTGCCAGCAGTTTAATGATCGGGACAGAGACCCAGTACTTC,CASSLMIGTETQYF
-,TRBJ1-3,few,TRBV7-6,TGTGCCAGCAGCTTAGCGACTGGAAACACCATATATTTT,CASSLATGNTIYF
TRBD1,TRBJ2-7,-,TRBV20-1,TGCAGTGCTAGAGCCCCGACAGGGCCGCGGGAGCAGTACTTC,CSARAPTGPREQYF
-,TRBJ2-1,-,TRBV7-2,TGTGCCAGCAGCCCGAGGAGGAAAAATGAGCAGTTCTTC,CASSPRRKNEQFF
TRBD1,TRBJ1-5,-,TRBV6-1,TGTGCCAGCAAACAGGACAGGGGGCCTAGTGGGCCCCAGCATTTT,CASKQDRGPSGPQHF
TRBD1,TRBJ2-7,-,TRBV6-1,TGTGCCAGCAGCCGGGACAGCACCTACGAGCAGTACTTC,CASSRDSTYEQYF
-,TRBJ2-7,-,TRBV6-1,TGTGCCAGCAGAGGGACCCCCTACGAGCAGTACTTC,CASRGTPYEQYF
-,TRBJ2-4,-,TRBV20-1,TGCAGTGCTAGGGGCAGGGTAGGCAAAAACATTCAGTACTTC,CSARGRVGKNIQYF
-,TRBJ2-5,-,TRBV23-1,TGCGCCAGCAGTCAACCGCCTGACAGAGAGGGGGAAGAGACCCAGTACTTC,CASSQPPDREGEETQYF
TRBD1,TRBJ2-3,-,TRBV7-3,TGTGCCAGCAGCTTAGGACAGGCCCTAAACACAGATACGCAGTATTTT,CASSLGQALNTDTQYF
-,TRBJ2-1,few,TRBV15,TGTGCCACCAGCAGAGTTTTCGCCTACAATGAGCAGTTCTTC,CATSRVFAYNEQFF
-,TRBJ2-5,-,TRBV6-2/TRBV6-3,-,CASTNQTSMYLCASSSGKTQYF
TRBD1,TRBJ1-2,few,TRBV20-1,TGCAGTGCTAGAATGGGAGCTTTAGGGGGCTATCAACTCACGACCTATGGCTACACCTTC,CSARMGALGGYQLTTYGYTF
-,TRBJ2-5,-,TRBV2,TGTGCCAGCCTAGGGCGGCAGAACCAAGAGACCCAGTACTTC,CASLGRQNQETQYF
-,TRBJ2-5,few,TRBV12-3/TRBV12-4,TGTGCCAGCAGCCGCTGGACAGAGGAGGAGACCCAGTACTTC,CASSRWTEEETQYF